This TCR beta chain was recorded in a study of blood T cell repertoires in COVID-19. About the study: Donors in the United States, Italy and Spain gave samples during acute or convalescent COVID-19. PBMCs, B-cell-depleted T cells, or T cells were the source of the cDNA or gDNA that made up the material.

The CDR3 sequence is 14 residues long. From germline, CDR1 is SGHRS and CDR2 YFSETQ. V was pared by 0 bases and J by 9 bases, with 10 bases between. Per the study methods: Estimation of nucleated cell counts was performed using reference gene primer amplification. Assay: immunoSEQ multiplex PCR; the TCRdb copy retains only in-frame clones and omits some. The V and J calls and clone size are taken from that table; D and trimming were inferred from the DNA. The sample lists about 190,000 clones; 84% were seen once. This clone turned up a few times. The chain employs TRBV5-1 and TRBJ1-6; D gene unclear. The sample consisted of peripheral blood. The receptor was isolated from a woman aged 70-85 years with active or convalescent COVID-19. The CDR3 DNA sequence: TGCGCCAGCAGCTTGGCCGTCAATAGTTCACCCCTCCACTTT. Amino acids: CASSLAVNSSPLHF.